This TCR beta chain appears in the sequencing data of a study of T-cell reconstitution after alpha-beta-depleted transplantation in children (TCRdb year 2016). Some background on the complete study: The study quantitatively tracked T-cell immune reconstitution after TCRalphabeta/CD19-depleted allogeneic hematopoietic cell transplantation in children using TCR repertoire profiling. Broader findings and caveats from the paper: The apparently early alphabetaT-cell count recovery about two months after transplant was reportedly dependent on only several hundred rapidly expanded clones derived from non-depleted graft cells. In some patients, the high TCRbeta diversity seen at day 60 was put down to recipient T cells and intrathymic progenitors that had survived conditioning. Over subsequent months, a decline in hyperexpanded clone frequencies was noted, and after one year, T-cell counts and TCRbeta diversity were mostly ascribed to newly produced T cells.

The treatment or condition tag for this specimen amounts to: allogeneic hematopoietic cell transplantation with graft depleted of TCRalphabeta T cells and CD19 B cells. The children who served as transplant recipients had been given grafts of TCRalphabeta/CD19-depleted allogeneic hematopoietic cells. The sample holds a few counts of this clonotype. The antigen this receptor binds is unknown. The record has no base qualities; no much larger clone is one base away. Libraries were prepared through PCR. The reads were generated on an Illumina HiSeq 2500. Molecular barcoding was employed in the preparation of TCR libraries, with unique molecular identifiers being used to normalize TCRbeta repertoire quantification. The public reads were quality trimmed at Q25 with fastp and then assembled into clones with MiXCR by TCRdb, keeping productive beta chains. Duplicate CDR3 protein sequences are folded into a single record with the most common DNA and genes. Recorded for this sample are around 450,000 distinct CDR3 sequences; about 10% of them occurred a single time. In total, the top ten clones hold around 2.2% of the sample.

The germline V gene yields SGDLS for CDR1 and YYNGEE for CDR2. The V end gives up 4 bases and the J end 5 bases, leaving 6 bases in the junction not matched to a gene. The CDR3 sequence holds 14 residues, the cysteine and phenylalanine included. The retained sequence is limited to the CDR3, 42 bases, with the frame set at the first base. Here the sequenced sample was PBMCs, taken before TCRalphabeta/CD19-depleted stem cell transplant. The chain couples TRBV9 to TRBJ2-1; 7 of the junction bases match TRBD2. The TCR sequence derives from a child younger than 10 with inherited bone marrow failure, due to receive a stem cell transplant. The sequenced DNA is TGTGCCAGCAGCATCGGGACTACCCACAATGAGCAGTTCTTC. This sequence encodes CASSIGTTHNEQFF.